This T cell receptor beta chain derives from a study of blood T cell repertoires in COVID-19. The overall study: In each case, the material was cDNA or gDNA derived from T cells, B-cell-depleted T cells, or PBMCs.

Trimming cost V 1 base and J 1 base; bases outside gene matches: 2. This CDR3 has 15 amino acids. Germline lookup yields CDR1 SGHDT and CDR2 YYEEEE. Clinical histories supplied by participants themselves formed the basis of cohort assignment. Symptom resolution, clearance, or two negative PCRs marked donors in Cohort 3 as recovered. The protocol was immunoSEQ multiplex PCR, while the TCRdb copy is restricted to in-frame clones and leaves out a portion. This sample carries over 200,000 clones, 84% of them seen once, and the ten largest clones take approximately 1.8%. This TCR derives from a man aged 55-75 years who had recovered from COVID-19. Sequencing was carried out using PBMCs or T cells enriched from blood (not recorded which). V usage is TRBV5-6 and J usage is TRBJ1-1, with TRBD1 identical over 9 bases. The CDR3 DNA sequence: TGTGCCAGCAGCTTGCGGGACAGGGCGAACACTGAAGCTTTCTTT. This translates into CASSLRDRANTEAFF. Variable domain in full (rest from reference TRBV5-6 and TRBJ1-1): DAGVTQSPTHLIKTRGQQVTLRCSPKSGHDTVSWYQQALGQGPQFIFQYYEEEERQRGNFPDRFSGHQFPNYSSELNVNALLLGDSALYLCASSLRDRANTEAFFGQGTRLTVV.